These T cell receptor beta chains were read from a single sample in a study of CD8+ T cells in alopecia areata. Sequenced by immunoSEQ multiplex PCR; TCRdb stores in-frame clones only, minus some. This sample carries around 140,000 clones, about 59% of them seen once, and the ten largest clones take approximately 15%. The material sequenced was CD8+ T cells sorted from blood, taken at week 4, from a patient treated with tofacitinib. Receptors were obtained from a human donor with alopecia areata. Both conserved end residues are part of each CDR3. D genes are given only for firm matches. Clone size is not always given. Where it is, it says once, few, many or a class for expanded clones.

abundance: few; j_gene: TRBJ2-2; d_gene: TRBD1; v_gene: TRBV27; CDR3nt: TGTGCCAGCAACCCGAAGTGGGGGACAGGGAGGGCCGGGGAGCTGTTTTTT; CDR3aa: CASNPKWGTGRAGELFF
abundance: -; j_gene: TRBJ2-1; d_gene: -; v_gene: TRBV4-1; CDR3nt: TGCGCCAGCAGCCAAGATCCGGAGACAGTCAAGTTCTTC; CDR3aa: CASSQDPETVKFF
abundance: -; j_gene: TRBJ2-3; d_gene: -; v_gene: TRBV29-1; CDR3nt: TGCAGCGCCGACGGAGATACGCAGTATTTT; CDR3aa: CSADGDTQYF
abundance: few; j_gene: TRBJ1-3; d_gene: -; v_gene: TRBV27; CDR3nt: TGTGCCAGCAGTGGAGTTCTCTCTGGAAACACCATATATTTT; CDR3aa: CASSGVLSGNTIYF
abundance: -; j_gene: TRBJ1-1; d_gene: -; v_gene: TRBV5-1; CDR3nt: TGCGCCAGCAGCGTGATGGCAGGGTCGAAGAACACTGAAGCTTTCTTT; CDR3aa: CASSVMAGSKNTEAFF
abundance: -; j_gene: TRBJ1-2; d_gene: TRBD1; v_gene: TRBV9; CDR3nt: TGTGCCAGCAGCGCTGAGGGGGACAGTAATGGCTACACCTTC; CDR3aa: CASSAEGDSNGYTF
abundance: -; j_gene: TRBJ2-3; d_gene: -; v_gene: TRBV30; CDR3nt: TGTGCCTGGAGTGTAACCCGGGCCACAGATACGCAGTATTTT; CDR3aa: CAWSVTRATDTQYF
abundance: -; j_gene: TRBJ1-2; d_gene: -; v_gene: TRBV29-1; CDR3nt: TGCAGCGTTGAAGATCTGGGGGCCGGGGGCTACACCTTC; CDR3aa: CSVEDLGAGGYTF
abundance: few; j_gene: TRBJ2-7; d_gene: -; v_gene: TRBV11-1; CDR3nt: TGTGCCAGCAGCACAGACGTGCACTACGAGCAGTACTTC; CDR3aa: CASSTDVHYEQYF
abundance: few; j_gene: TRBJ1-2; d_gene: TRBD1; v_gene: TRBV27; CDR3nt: TGTGCCAGCGCAACAGGGGATGGCTACACCTTC; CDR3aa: CASATGDGYTF
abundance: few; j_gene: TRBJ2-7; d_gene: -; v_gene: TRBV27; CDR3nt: TGTGCCAGCAGCCCTCTCCCGGACGGCGGCTCCGAGCAGTACTTC; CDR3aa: CASSPLPDGGSEQYF
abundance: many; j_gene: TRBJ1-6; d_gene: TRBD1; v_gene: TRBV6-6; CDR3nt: TGTGCCAGCAGTGACAGGGATAATTCACCCCTCCACTTT; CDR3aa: CASSDRDNSPLHF
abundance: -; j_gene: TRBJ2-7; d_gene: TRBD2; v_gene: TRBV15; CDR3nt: TGTGCCACCGCGGCTAGCGGGGGATACGAGCAGTACTTC; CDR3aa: CATAASGGYEQYF
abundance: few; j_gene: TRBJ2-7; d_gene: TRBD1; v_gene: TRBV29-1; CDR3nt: TGCAGCGTGATCGGGGACAGTACCTACGAGCAGTACTTC; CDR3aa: CSVIGDSTYEQYF
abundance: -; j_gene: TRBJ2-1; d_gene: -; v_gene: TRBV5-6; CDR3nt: TGTGCCAGCAGCGGAGGTTGGGACAATGAGCAGTTCTTC; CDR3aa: CASSGGWDNEQFF
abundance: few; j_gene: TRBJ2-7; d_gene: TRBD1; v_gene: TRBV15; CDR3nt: TGTGCCACCAGCAGTCCGGGACAGGGGCTCTACGAGCAGTACTTC; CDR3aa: CATSSPGQGLYEQYF
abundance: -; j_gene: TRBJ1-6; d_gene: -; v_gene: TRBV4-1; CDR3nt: TGCGCCAGCAGCCAAGATTGGCCAGGGACGTTCGGGTTTTCACCCCTCCACTTT; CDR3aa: CASSQDWPGTFGFSPLHF
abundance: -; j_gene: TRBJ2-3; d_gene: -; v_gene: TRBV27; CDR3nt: TGTGCCAGCAGTTTTCATCGTGTAGATACGCAGTATTTT; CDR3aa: CASSFHRVDTQYF
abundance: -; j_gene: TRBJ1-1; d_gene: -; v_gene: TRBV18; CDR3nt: TGTGCCAGCTCACCACCGGGTGGGGATCTCCCTGAAGCTTTCTTT; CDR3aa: CASSPPGGDLPEAFF
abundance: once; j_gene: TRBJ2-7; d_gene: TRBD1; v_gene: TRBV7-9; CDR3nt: TGTGCCAGCAGCTCAACAGGGGTCGAGCAGTACTTC; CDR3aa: CASSSTGVEQYF
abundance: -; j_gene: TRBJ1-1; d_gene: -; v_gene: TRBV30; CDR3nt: TGTGCCTGGAGTGGCTACCCCCAGGGAGTGGCGAACACTGAAGCTTTCTTT; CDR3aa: CAWSGYPQGVANTEAFF
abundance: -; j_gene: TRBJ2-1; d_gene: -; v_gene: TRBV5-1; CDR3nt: TGCGCCAGCAGCTTAGACGTTGGCTATGAGCAGTTCTTC; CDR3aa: CASSLDVGYEQFF
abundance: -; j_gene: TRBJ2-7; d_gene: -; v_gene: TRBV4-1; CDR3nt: TGCGCCAGCAGCGGGCAGACGTCCTACGAGCAGTACTTC; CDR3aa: CASSGQTSYEQYF
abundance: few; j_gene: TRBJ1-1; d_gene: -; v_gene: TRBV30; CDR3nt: TGTGCCTGGAGTGAACAGAGCAACACTGAAGCTTTCTTT; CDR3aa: CAWSEQSNTEAFF